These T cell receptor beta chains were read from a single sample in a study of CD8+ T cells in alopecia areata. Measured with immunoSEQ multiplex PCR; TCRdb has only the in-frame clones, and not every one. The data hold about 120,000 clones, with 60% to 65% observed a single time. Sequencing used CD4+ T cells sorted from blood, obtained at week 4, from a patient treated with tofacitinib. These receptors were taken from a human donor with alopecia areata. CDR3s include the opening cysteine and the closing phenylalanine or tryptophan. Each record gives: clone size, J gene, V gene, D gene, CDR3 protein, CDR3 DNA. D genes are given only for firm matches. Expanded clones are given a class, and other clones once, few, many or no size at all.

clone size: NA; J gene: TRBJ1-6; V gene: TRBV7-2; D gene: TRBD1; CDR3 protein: CASSPTGAPLHF; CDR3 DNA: TGTGCCAGCAGCCCCACAGGGGCACCCCTCCACTTT
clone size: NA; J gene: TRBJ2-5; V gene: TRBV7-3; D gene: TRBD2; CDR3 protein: CASSVGLAGVKQETQYF; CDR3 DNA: TGTGCCAGCAGCGTGGGACTAGCGGGAGTAAAACAAGAGACCCAGTACTTC
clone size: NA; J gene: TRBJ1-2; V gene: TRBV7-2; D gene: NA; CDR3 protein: CASSLTGFHGYTF; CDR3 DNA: TGTGCCAGCAGCTTAACAGGGTTTCATGGCTACACCTTC
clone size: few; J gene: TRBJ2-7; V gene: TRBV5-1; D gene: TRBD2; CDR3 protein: CASSPLGGSEQYF; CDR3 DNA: TGCGCCAGCAGCCCGCTGGGAGGGTCCGAGCAGTACTTC
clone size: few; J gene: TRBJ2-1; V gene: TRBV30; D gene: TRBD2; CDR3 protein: CASQGLAVYNEQFF; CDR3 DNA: TGTGCCTCCCAAGGACTAGCGGTCTACAATGAGCAGTTCTTC
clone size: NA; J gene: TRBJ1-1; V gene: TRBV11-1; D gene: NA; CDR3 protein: CASSLASLTEAFF; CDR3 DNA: TGTGCCAGCAGCTTAGCGTCCTTGACGGAAGCTTTCTTT
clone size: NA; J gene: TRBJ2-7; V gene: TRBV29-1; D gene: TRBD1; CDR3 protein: CSVEAPSGTGAYEQYF; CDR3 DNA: TGCAGCGTTGAAGCCCCCTCCGGGACAGGGGCCTACGAGCAGTACTTC
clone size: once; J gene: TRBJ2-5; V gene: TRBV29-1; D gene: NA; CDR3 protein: CSVGVTQETQYF; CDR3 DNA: TGCAGCGTTGGGGTCACTCAAGAGACCCAGTACTTC
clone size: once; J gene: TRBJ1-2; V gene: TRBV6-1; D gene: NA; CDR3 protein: CASSDLDGLYGYTF; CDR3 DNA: TGTGCCAGCAGTGATTTGGACGGACTCTATGGCTACACCTTC
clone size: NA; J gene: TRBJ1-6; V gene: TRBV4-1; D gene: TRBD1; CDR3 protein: CASSQEEGQGNSPLHF; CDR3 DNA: TGCGCCAGCAGCCAAGAAGAGGGACAGGGGAATTCACCCCTCCACTTT
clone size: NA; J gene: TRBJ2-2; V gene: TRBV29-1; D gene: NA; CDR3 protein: CSVEWRFPTGELFF; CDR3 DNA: TGCAGCGTTGAATGGCGGTTCCCGACCGGGGAGCTGTTTTTT
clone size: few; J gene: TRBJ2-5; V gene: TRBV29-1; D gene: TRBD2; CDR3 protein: CSVELREGETQYF; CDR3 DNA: TGCAGCGTTGAACTGCGGGAGGGAGAGACCCAGTACTTC
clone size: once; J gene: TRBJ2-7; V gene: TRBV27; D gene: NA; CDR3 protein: CASSLSRTAYEQYF; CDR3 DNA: TGTGCCAGCAGTTTGTCCCGGACAGCCTACGAGCAGTACTTC
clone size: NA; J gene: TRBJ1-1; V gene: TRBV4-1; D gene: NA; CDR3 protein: CASSQGQVDTEAFF; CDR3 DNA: TGCGCCAGCAGCCAAGGACAGGTGGACACTGAAGCTTTCTTT
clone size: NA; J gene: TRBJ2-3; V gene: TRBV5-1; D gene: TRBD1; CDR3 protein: CASSLLQGSDTQYF; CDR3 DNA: TGCGCCAGCAGCTTATTACAGGGGTCAGATACGCAGTATTTT
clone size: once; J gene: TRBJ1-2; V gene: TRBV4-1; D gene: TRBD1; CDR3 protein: CASSPMDRQNYGYTF; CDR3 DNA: TGCGCCAGCAGCCCAATGGACAGGCAAAACTATGGCTACACCTTC
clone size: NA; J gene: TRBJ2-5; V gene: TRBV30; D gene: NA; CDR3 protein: CAWNGRLEETQYF; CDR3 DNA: TGTGCCTGGAATGGGAGATTAGAAGAGACCCAGTACTTC
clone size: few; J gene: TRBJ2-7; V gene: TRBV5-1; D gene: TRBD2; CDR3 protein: CASSLGGLADSYEQYF; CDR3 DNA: TGCGCCAGCAGCTTGGGGGGACTAGCGGACTCCTACGAGCAGTACTTC
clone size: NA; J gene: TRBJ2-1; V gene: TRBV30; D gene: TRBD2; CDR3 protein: CAWIRGLTSAGEQFF; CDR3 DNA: TGTGCCTGGATTAGAGGACTGACTAGCGCTGGTGAGCAGTTCTTC
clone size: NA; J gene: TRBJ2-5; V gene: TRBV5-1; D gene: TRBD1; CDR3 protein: CASSFGQGEETQYF; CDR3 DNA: TGCGCCAGCAGCTTTGGACAGGGCGAAGAGACCCAGTACTTC
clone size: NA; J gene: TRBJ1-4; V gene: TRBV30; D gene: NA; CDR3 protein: CAWSGPSLEKLFF; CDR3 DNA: TGTGCCTGGAGCGGTCCATCTCTTGAAAAACTGTTTTTT
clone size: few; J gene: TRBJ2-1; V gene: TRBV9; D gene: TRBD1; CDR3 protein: CASSTSRGQFNEQFF; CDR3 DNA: TGTGCCAGCAGTACCTCCAGGGGGCAATTCAATGAGCAGTTCTTC